The sequence of this T cell receptor (beta chain) was determined in a study of blood T cells in healthy people across ages. The CDR3 runs 13 residues. Trimming left V 0 bases short and J 8 bases short, with 11 bases between. Per the germline V gene, CDR1 is SGHRS and CDR2 is YFSETQ. PCR was performed a second time for roughly 7 to 11 cycles using a sample-barcoded 5' primer and a J-beta primer mix. All samples gave at least 2.5 million CDR3-containing paired-end reads. TCRdb itself ran the 5' RACE reads through MiXCR, one entry per CDR3 protein. The sample consists of 700,000 to 900,000 distinct CDR3 sequences, around a quarter of them appearing once. These sequences were also reported in another study, on T cells of mothers and their children. That publication notes: Each child gave a few million TCR beta CDR3 reads (each mother, over 10 million). It was observed that no persistent microchimeric T cell clones could be detected.

This chain links TRBV5-1 with TRBJ1-2, with a tentative D call TRBD1 (5 bases). The source material was blood. The sequence came from a boy between 5 and 17 years old in good health. The CDR3 region is CASSLGQRLGYTF. DNA of the CDR3: TGCGCCAGCAGCTTGGGACAGAGACTCGGCTACACCTTC.